A selection of T cell receptor beta chains follows, all from one sample in a study of regulatory T cells in long-lasting Graves disease. MiXCR, run by TCRdb on the multiplex PCR reads, gives a single entry per CDR3 protein. Among approximately 470,000 distinct CDR3 sequences listed, around 15% were seen once. This sample also appeared in a second study, on T cells in Graves' hyperthyroidism and ophthalmopathy.

Sequencing used peripheral blood mononuclear cells (PBMCs), obtained at new diagnosis, from a patient treated with antithyroid drugs. All receptors come from a man in his forties with Graves disease. Both conserved end residues are part of each CDR3. The D gene is left open where the match is weak. Part of the rows lack a size; the others show once, few, many or a class for expanded clones.

TRBD1	TRBV29-1	13	-	TRBJ1-1	TGCAGCGTAGGACAGGGGGCAAGCACTGAAGCTTTCTTT	CSVGQGASTEAFF
-	TRBV27	15	-	TRBJ1-6	TGTGCCAGCAGTCTCGGGACAAAGGGTAATTCACCCCTCCACTTT	CASSLGTKGNSPLHF
-	TRBV18	17	many	TRBJ1-2	TGTGCCAGCTCACCAGGCCCTGGGGACCTGGGGGCCTATGGCTACACCTTC	CASSPGPGDLGAYGYTF
-	TRBV27	15	few	TRBJ1-6	TGTGCCAGCAGTTTATCCTACAGGAATAATTCACCCCTCCACTTT	CASSLSYRNNSPLHF
TRBD2	TRBV5-1	16	many	TRBJ2-5	TGCGCCAGCAGCGGGTCGAACCTAGCGGGAGTAGAGACCCAGTACTTC	CASSGSNLAGVETQYF
TRBD2	TRBV5-1	15	few	TRBJ2-2	TGCGCCAGCAGCGCCGGACTAGCGGGAGTGGGGGAGCTGTTTTTT	CASSAGLAGVGELFF
-	TRBV12-5	10	many	TRBJ1-1	TGTGCTAGTGGGGGCACTGAAGCTTTCTTT	CASGGTEAFF
-	TRBV20-1	15	many	TRBJ2-7	TGCAGTGCTAGCAGGGGAACTACCCCATCCTACGAGCAGTACTTC	CSASRGTTPSYEQYF
-	TRBV28	15	many	TRBJ2-5	TGTGCCAGCAGTTTACTGGAGACGGCGTGGGAGACCCAGTACTTC	CASSLLETAWETQYF
TRBD2	TRBV11-2	15	-	TRBJ2-1	TGTGCCAGCAGCCCCGGGACTAGGATAGTTAATGAGCAGTTCTTC	CASSPGTRIVNEQFF
-	TRBV18	13	many	TRBJ1-1	TGTGCCAGCTCACCACAGGAGGGCACTGAAGCTTTCTTT	CASSPQEGTEAFF
-	TRBV6-1	15	many	TRBJ2-7	TGTGCCAGCAGTCCCCTTCGTGGTCGGAACTACGAGCAGTACTTC	CASSPLRGRNYEQYF
-	TRBV20-1	17	-	TRBJ2-7	TGCAGTGCTAGATATGATACACCGCTCTTCAACTCCTACGAGCAGTACTTC	CSARYDTPLFNSYEQYF
-	TRBV27	12	-	TRBJ1-5	TGTGCCAGCGGATCACCCAATCAGCCCCAGCATTTT	CASGSPNQPQHF
TRBD1	TRBV12-3/TRBV12-4	16	-	TRBJ1-2	TGTGCCAGCAGAGGGACTTCTAGGGACAGGGGCAATGGCTACACCTTC	CASRGTSRDRGNGYTF
TRBD2	TRBV7-9	15	-	TRBJ2-7	TGTGCCGACGAGGGCCTAGCGGGAACTTCTTACGAGCAGTACTTC	CADEGLAGTSYEQYF
TRBD2	TRBV18	15	many	TRBJ2-1	TGTGCCAGCTCACCTCCTAGCGGGATACGGAATGAGCAGTTCTTC	CASSPPSGIRNEQFF
TRBD2	TRBV6-1	18	-	TRBJ2-1	TGTGCCAGCAGTGATGGACTAGCGGGAGCCGTCTCCTACAATGAGCAGTTCTTC	CASSDGLAGAVSYNEQFF
-	TRBV2	11	many	TRBJ2-3	TGTGCCAGCAGTGAATTGGTTACGCAGTATTTT	CASSELVTQYF
-	TRBV28	13	many	TRBJ2-1	TGTGCCAGCAGTTTACTAGCGATAAATGAGCAGTTCTTC	CASSLLAINEQFF
TRBD1	TRBV28	18	few	TRBJ2-6	TGTGCCAGCAGTTCGTTGGACAGGTCCAGCTCTGGGGCCAACGTCCTGACTTTC	CASSSLDRSSSGANVLTF
-	TRBV2	13	many	TRBJ1-1	TGTGCCAGCAGTGAATCACCAACGGCTGGGGCTTTCTTT	CASSESPTAGAFF
TRBD1	TRBV19	13	few	TRBJ2-7	TGTGCCAGTAGTATTACAGGGGGCAACGAGCAGTACTTC	CASSITGGNEQYF
TRBD2	TRBV18	17	-	TRBJ2-2	TGTGCCAGCTCACCCGCAACTAGCGGGAGTAACACCGGGGAGCTGTTTTTT	CASSPATSGSNTGELFF
TRBD1	TRBV18	17	few	TRBJ2-6	TGTGCCAGCTCACCAACCGGACAGGCAGCTGGGGCCAACGTCCTGACTTTC	CASSPTGQAAGANVLTF
-	TRBV18	12	many	TRBJ2-7	TGTGCCAGCTCACCAGGGCAGTACGAGCAGTACTTC	CASSPGQYEQYF
TRBD1	TRBV10-3	13	-	TRBJ2-1	TGTGCCATCAGTCCAGACAGGGGTGGAGAGCAGTTCTTC	CAISPDRGGEQFF
TRBD1	TRBV6-5	14	many	TRBJ1-2	TGTGCCAGCAGTTACCCCGGACAGGGGCAGGGCTACACCTTC	CASSYPGQGQGYTF
TRBD2	TRBV5-1	15	many	TRBJ2-1	TGCGCCAGCAGCACCCGACTAGCGGGAGTCAATGAGCAGTTCTTC	CASSTRLAGVNEQFF
-	TRBV30	15	many	TRBJ1-1	TGTGCCTGGATTACTTGGTCGCAGGTGAAACCTGAAGCTTTCTTT	CAWITWSQVKPEAFF
-	TRBV11-2	14	many	TRBJ2-7	TGTGCCAGCAGCTTAGGACAGCACCCCTACGAGCAGTACTTC	CASSLGQHPYEQYF
TRBD2	TRBV20-1	14	many	TRBJ2-7	TGCAGTGCCATAGGACTAGCGGGACTCTACGAGCAGTACTTC	CSAIGLAGLYEQYF
TRBD2	TRBV12-3/TRBV12-4	17	many	TRBJ2-1	TGTGCCAGCAGCCCTCCGGGACTAGTTGGGTCCTACAATGAGCAGTTCTTC	CASSPPGLVGSYNEQFF
-	TRBV27	12	few	TRBJ2-7	TGTGCCAGCAGTTTCCCCCGGGGCGAGCAGTACTTC	CASSFPRGEQYF
TRBD1	TRBV5-4	15	few	TRBJ2-2	TGTGCCAGCAGCATGACAGGGGGCAACACCGGGGAGCTGTTTTTT	CASSMTGGNTGELFF
-	TRBV19	13	many	TRBJ2-1	TGTGCCAGTAGTCTCGGACACGATGCTGAGCAGTTCTTC	CASSLGHDAEQFF
-	TRBV5-1	17	few	TRBJ2-7	TGCGCCAGCAGCCTCCTCCCCCCGGGACGGGGCTCCTACGAGCAGTACTTC	CASSLLPPGRGSYEQYF
-	TRBV11-3	16	many	TRBJ1-1	TGTGCCAGCAGCTTAGGGGGCAGACTTATGAACACTGAAGCTTTCTTT	CASSLGGRLMNTEAFF
TRBD1	TRBV27	15	-	TRBJ2-2	TGTGCCAGCAGGTGGGGACAGGGGTCGATCGGGGAGCTGTTTTTT	CASRWGQGSIGELFF
-	TRBV28	16	many	TRBJ2-3	TGTGCCAGCATCCCAAGTCTACGGCGGGAAACAGATACGCAGTATTTT	CASIPSLRRETDTQYF
-	TRBV27	14	-	TRBJ1-4	TGTGCCAGCAGCCTCCGGGAGGGGGGAGGAAAACTGTTTTTT	CASSLREGGGKLFF
TRBD2	TRBV20-1	15	-	TRBJ2-3	TGCAGTGCTAGAGATCCGGCGGGAGGCGCAGATACGCAGTATTTT	CSARDPAGGADTQYF
-	TRBV11-2	15	few	TRBJ1-1	TGTGCCAGCAGCCGCGGACAGAGAATGAACACTGAAGCTTTCTTT	CASSRGQRMNTEAFF
-	TRBV15	17	-	TRBJ1-4	TGTGCCACCAGCAGGGTTCTCCTCGGACAGCTTAATGAAAAACTGTTTTTT	CATSRVLLGQLNEKLFF
-	TRBV30	14	many	TRBJ1-5	TGTGCCTGGAGTGTAGTCGGGGCGAATCAGCCCCAGCATTTT	CAWSVVGANQPQHF
-	TRBV28	12	many	TRBJ1-5	TGTGCCAGCATGGTTCTGAATCAGCCCCAGCATTTT	CASMVLNQPQHF
TRBD1	TRBV12-3/TRBV12-4	16	many	TRBJ1-3	TGTGCCAGCAGCCAAGGACAGGGGAGCACTGGAAACACCATATATTTT	CASSQGQGSTGNTIYF
TRBD1	TRBV7-2	18	-	TRBJ1-1	TGTGCCAGCAGTTCACACAGGGGGCTTCGGACGATGAACACTGAAGCTTTCTTT	CASSSHRGLRTMNTEAFF
-	TRBV30	13	-	TRBJ2-3	TGTGCCTGGAGTCAGGGGTCTTCAGGTACGCAGTATTTT	CAWSQGSSGTQYF
-	TRBV5-5	16	few	TRBJ2-5	TGTGCCAGCAGCTTGGTCTTAGGGGGAAATAGGGAGACCCAGTACTTC	CASSLVLGGNRETQYF
TRBD2	TRBV7-8	17	-	TRBJ2-5	TGTGCCAGCAGCCCCGGGGCTAGCGGGAGATGGCGGGAGACCCAGTACTTC	CASSPGASGRWRETQYF
TRBD2	TRBV6-1	14	many	TRBJ2-5	TGTGCCAGCAGTGCCGCCTGGGGGGGAGAGACCCAGTACTTC	CASSAAWGGETQYF
-	TRBV7-9	15	many	TRBJ1-1	TGTGCCAGCAGCTTAGCAGTGACGGAGAACACTGAAGCTTTCTTT	CASSLAVTENTEAFF
TRBD2	TRBV19	15	-	TRBJ2-7	TGTGCCAGTAGTATGGGAGCGGGAGGCTTCGACGAGCAGTACTTC	CASSMGAGGFDEQYF